The 28 T cell receptor beta chains given below trace back to one sample, sequenced in a study of blood T cell repertoires in COVID-19. Sequenced by immunoSEQ multiplex PCR; TCRdb stores in-frame clones only, minus some. The sample comprises just over 650,000 clones, 80% to 90% of which are singletons, and approximately 0.25% rests with the top ten. Sequenced sample: peripheral blood. These receptors came from a woman between 18 and 29 years old with acute or convalescent COVID-19.

The V call is TRBV24-1, the J call TRBJ2-2; D possibly corresponds to TRBD1 (6 bases). V lost 3 bases and J lost 6, with 16 bases in between. There are 16 residues in the CDR3. Germline CDR1 is KGHDR and CDR2 is SFDVKD. The CDR3 here is CATSDPGDLRAGELFF. DNA of the CDR3: TGTGCCACCAGTGATCCAGGGGATCTCAGGGCCGGGGAGCTGTTTTTT.

V usage is TRBV6-4 and J usage is TRBJ2-1, with TRBD2 matching over 14 bases. The J segment lost 1 base and the V segment lost 7 bases, leaving 3 bases of the junction unmatched. CDR1 and CDR2 (germline): MRHNA, SNTAGT. This CDR3 region has 16 residues. The CDR3 DNA is TGTGCCAGCACTCGGACTAGCGGGGGGTCCTACAATGAGCAGTTCTTC. This encodes CASTRTSGGSYNEQFF.

The count of this clone is one. The chain is built from TRBV5-1 and TRBJ1-2, with 9 positions matching TRBD1. This CDR3 spans 15 amino acids. Germline trimming cut 4 bases from V and 8 bases from J; bases unmatched to any gene: 12. In germline, CDR1 is SGHRS, CDR2 YFSETQ. The CDR3 nucleotides are TGCGCCAGCAGCAAGGCCGACAGGGGGAGTGGAGGCTACACCTTC. This gives the protein CASSKADRGSGGYTF.

The chain joins TRBV9 to TRBJ1-1, with TRBD1 matching over 9 bases. The J segment lost 2 bases and the V segment lost 2 bases, leaving 7 bases of the junction unmatched. There are 16 residues in the CDR3. Germline CDR1 SGDLS, CDR2 YYNGEE. Here the CDR3 reads CASSVIQGAGNTEAFF. In DNA form, the CDR3 reads TGTGCCAGCAGCGTCATACAGGGGGCCGGTAACACTGAAGCTTTCTTT.

This clone was observed a single time. This CDR3 is CATSGTGGVNTGELFF. The CDR3 bases are TGTGCCACCAGTGGGACAGGGGGCGTCAACACCGGGGAGCTGTTTTTT. V and J are TRBV24-1 and TRBJ2-2; the match to TRBD1 covers 11 bases. V gave up 5 bases and J gave up 2 bases; unmatched junction bases: 3. CDR1 is KGHDR and CDR2 is SFDVKD in the germline V gene. CDR3 length: 16 amino acids.

This chain joins TRBV4-1 and TRBJ1-2; D is unclear. The CDR3 loop spans 14 amino acids. V lost 0 bases and J lost 4, with 9 bases in between. CDR1 MGHRA and CDR2 YSYEKL come from the germline V gene. The CDR3 DNA reads TGCGCCAGCAGCCAAGATAGAGGGTTCTATGGCTACACCTTC. Its protein is CASSQDRGFYGYTF.

Here the CDR3 DNA reads TGTGCTAGTGGTTTAAGGGACAGTCGGGGTCAGCCCCAGCATTTT. Its translation is CASGLRDSRGQPQHF. The chain recombines TRBV12-5 with TRBJ1-5, with 7 bases matching TRBD1. V dropped 3 bases and J dropped 6; count of bases not matched to a gene: 8. This CDR3 region has 15 residues. Germline V gives CDR1 LGHNT, CDR2 FRNRAP.

In its sample, this clone was seen a few times. The genes are TRBV5-6 and TRBJ1-2; D may be TRBD1 (6 bases). V was pared by 3 bases and J by 4 bases, with 13 bases between. The CDR3 consists of 14 residues. CDR1 and CDR2 (germline): SGHDT, YYEEEE. CDR3 DNA sequence: TGTGCCAGCAGCTCTTGGGGGGGCTCCTATGGCTACACCTTC. Translation: CASSSWGGSYGYTF.

The CDR3 sequence is CASSQGDRLAKNIQYF. The CDR3 coding sequence is TGTGCCAGCAGCCAAGGGGACAGGCTAGCCAAAAACATTCAGTACTTC. The chain joins TRBV3-1 (or the pseudogene TRBV3-2) to TRBJ2-4; 8 bases are shared with TRBD1. CDR1 is LGHDT and CDR2 is YNNKEL in the germline V gene (reference sequence). Germline trimming cut 1 base from V and 0 bases from J; bases unmatched to any gene: 2. This CDR3 comprises 16 residues.

The chain combines TRBV7-2 with TRBJ2-7; TRBD1 aligns across 7 bases. The germline V gene encodes CDR1 SGHTA and CDR2 FQGNSA. Trimming cost V 5 bases and J 1 base; bases outside gene matches: 5. CDR3 length: 14 amino acids. The chain's CDR3 is CASSPETGSYEQYF. Here the CDR3 DNA reads TGTGCCAGCAGCCCGGAGACAGGGTCCTACGAGCAGTACTTC.

The rearrangement links TRBV7-7 to TRBJ2-7, with TRBD1 matching 7 bases. This CDR3 has 14 residues. J was trimmed by 3 bases and V by 1 base; bases with no gene match: 3. CDR1 and CDR2 (germline): SSHAT, FNYEAQ (reference sequence). Here the CDR3 DNA reads TGTGCCAGCAGCTTAGGGGCAGGGGGCTACGAGCAGTACTTC. Its translation: CASSLGAGGYEQYF.

The count of this clone is one. The rearrangement links TRBV6-5 to TRBJ1-2, with 12 bases fitting TRBD1. The J segment lost 5 bases and the V segment lost 6 bases, leaving 7 bases of the junction unmatched. CDR3 length: 15 amino acids. In germline, CDR1 is MNHEY, CDR2 SVGAGI. The CDR3 coding sequence is TGTGCCAGCAGAGCCCCGGGACAGGGGGCATATGGCTACACCTTC. As protein: CASRAPGQGAYGYTF.

V and J are TRBV6-2 or TRBV6-3 and TRBJ2-2; 9 nucleotides agree with TRBD2. With V trimmed by 0 bases and J by 5 bases, 4 bases remained unmatched. The CDR3 totals 16 residues. The germline V gene encodes CDR1 MNHEY and CDR2 SVGEGT. DNA for the CDR3: TGTGCCAGCAGTTACTCGGTAGCGGGGGTTACCGGGGAGCTGTTTTTT. This sequence encodes CASSYSVAGVTGELFF.

The rearrangement uses TRBV7-3 and TRBJ2-2; D is undetermined. This CDR3 contains 12 residues. V was cut by 4 bases and J by 7 bases, with 7 bases left in between. The V gene's germline CDR1 is SGHTA and CDR2 FQGTGA. CDR3 nucleotides: TGTGCCAGCAGCTCCCCCCGCGGGGAGCTGTTTTTT. It codes for CASSSPRGELFF.

This clone has only a few counts. The sample contains more than one DNA sequence encoding this CDR3. The chain uses TRBV28 and TRBJ1-2; no definite D call. Germline V gene data show CDR1 as MDHEN and CDR2 as SYDVKM. V was shortened by 2 bases and J by 4 bases, with 5 bases between the two germline ends. There are 12 residues in the CDR3. CDR3 in amino acids: CASSLGSYGYTF. CDR3 nucleotide sequence: TGTGCCAGCAGTTTAGGGAGCTATGGCTACACCTTC.

The CDR3 DNA is TGTGCCAGTAGTCAAGGGGGCGCAATGTACATTCAGTACTTC. This encodes CASSQGGAMYIQYF. This chain connects TRBV19 to TRBJ2-4, with 7 bases that match TRBD1. The germline V gene has CDR1 LNHDA and CDR2 SQIVND (reference sequence). Losses at the gene ends were 5 bases for V and 8 bases for J; bases not matched to a gene: 9. The length of the CDR3 is 14 residues.

V usage is TRBV27 and J usage is TRBJ1-2; possible D gene TRBD1, 6 bases. The length of the CDR3 is 14 residues. V gave up 5 bases and J gave up 4 bases, with 14 bases separating them. Germline CDR1 is MNHEY and CDR2 is SMNVEV (reference sequence). The chain's CDR3 is CASSLRLDSYGYTF. CDR3 DNA: TGTGCCAGCAGTCTCCGCCTGGACAGCTATGGCTACACCTTC.

This clone was seen more than once but under ten times. The chain couples TRBV3-1 (or the pseudogene TRBV3-2) to TRBJ1-1; D is uncertain. Germline V lookup: CDR1 LGHDT, CDR2 YNNKEL (reference sequence). The CDR3 totals 14 residues. The V and J ends lost 4 bases and 1 base respectively, with 10 bases between them. This CDR3 reads CASSPGGWNTEAFF. CDR3 coding DNA: TGTGCCAGCAGCCCGGGTGGGTGGAACACTGAAGCTTTCTTT.

V usage is TRBV19 and J usage is TRBJ1-2; 8 bases map to TRBD1. This CDR3 has 15 amino acids. With V trimmed by 3 bases and J by 6 bases, 9 bases remained unmatched. The germline V gene has CDR1 LNHDA and CDR2 SQIVND (reference sequence). The CDR3 coding sequence is TGTGCCAGTAGTATCCTTTCCCGACAGGGGCATGGCTACACCTTC. Protein: CASSILSRQGHGYTF.

V gene TRBV27 combines with J gene TRBJ1-2; TRBD1 agrees at 9 bases. Trimming took 5 bases from V and 8 from J; bases not matched to a gene: 12. Germline loops: CDR1 MNHEY, CDR2 SMNVEV (reference sequence). The CDR3 extends over 15 amino acids. The CDR3: CASSPLGQGPWGYTF. CDR3 coding DNA: TGTGCCAGCAGTCCCCTGGGACAGGGCCCTTGGGGCTACACCTTC.

This sequence joins TRBV15 and TRBJ1-1, with 9 bases matching TRBD1. The CDR3 extends over 18 amino acids. Germline lookup yields CDR1 LNHNV and CDR2 YYDKDF (reference sequence). V trimming: 3 bases; J trimming: 1 base; junction bases outside the gene matches: 12. As DNA, the CDR3 is TGTGCCACCAGCAGGGTACAGGGGGCTTGGACGAGGAACACTGAAGCTTTCTTT. Its protein product is CATSRVQGAWTRNTEAFF.

The gene calls are TRBV5-1 and TRBJ2-4; 8 bases agree with TRBD1. CDR1 is SGHRS and CDR2 is YFSETQ in the germline V gene. The CDR3 has 16 residues. The junction had 12 bases not matched to a gene; V was cut back by 3 bases and J by 7 bases. CDR3 nucleotide sequence: TGCGCCAGCAGCTGGGGGGACAGGCTCGGTAGTAACATTCAGTACTTC. Amino acid sequence: CASSWGDRLGSNIQYF.

The V gene is TRBV6-6, the J gene TRBJ2-1, with TRBD2 identical over 10 bases. Trimming removed 6 bases from V and 3 bases from J; junction bases left unmatched: 17. The germline CDR1 and CDR2 sequences are MNHNY and SVGAGI (reference sequence). The CDR3 is 19 residues long. The CDR3 loop reads CASSLREESSGGIYNEQFF. In DNA form, the CDR3 reads TGTGCCAGCAGCTTAAGAGAAGAGAGTAGCGGGGGGATCTACAATGAGCAGTTCTTC.

The V gene is TRBV7-2, the J gene TRBJ1-2, with 7 positions matching TRBD1. V lost 1 base, J lost 4 bases, and 3 bases stayed unmatched. The CDR3 extends over 14 amino acids. Germline V lookup: CDR1 SGHTA, CDR2 FQGNSA. The CDR3: CASSLVSGGYGYTF. CDR3 nucleotide sequence: TGTGCCAGCAGCTTAGTATCAGGGGGCTATGGCTACACCTTC.

The chain recombines TRBV5-6 with TRBJ1-1, with D tentatively TRBD1 (6 bases). V was cut by 4 bases and J by 4 bases, with 17 bases left in between. This CDR3 is built from 15 residues. Germline V CDR1 and CDR2: SGHDT, YYEEEE. Written as DNA, the CDR3 is TGTGCCAGCAGCGCTTACCGCATAGGGGGCACTGAAGCTTTCTTT. Protein product: CASSAYRIGGTEAFF.

The chain recombines TRBV30 with TRBJ1-2, with D perhaps TRBD1 (6 bases). V was shortened by 3 bases and J by 0 bases, with 14 bases between the two germline ends. The CDR3 runs to 15 residues. Germline V gene sequence: CDR1 GTSNPN, CDR2 SVGIG (reference sequence). CDR3 amino acids: CAWSLQGRANYGYTF. The CDR3 nucleotides read TGTGCCTGGAGCTTGCAGGGGCGAGCTAACTATGGCTACACCTTC.

This clone has just a few counts. The V and J genes are TRBV4-2 and TRBJ2-1; D remains ambiguous. The CDR3 has 17 amino acids. Trimming left V 4 bases short and J 0 bases short, with 16 bases between. From germline, CDR1 is LGHNA and CDR2 YNFKEQ. CDR3 region: CASSPDGRGSSYNEQFF. The CDR3 nucleotides read TGTGCCAGCAGCCCAGATGGCCGAGGTAGCTCCTACAATGAGCAGTTCTTC.

This chain joins TRBV5-5 and TRBJ1-4; D remains unclear. This CDR3 comprises 15 residues. The germline V and J ends were trimmed by 4 bases and 2 bases, with 12 bases remaining between them. From germline, CDR1 is SGHKS and CDR2 YYEKEE (reference sequence). CDR3 coding DNA: TGTGCCAGCAGCCCCCGACCGGAGACTAATGAAAAACTGTTTTTT. This encodes CASSPRPETNEKLFF.